This is a list of T cell receptor beta chains from one sample in a study of T-cell reconstitution after alpha-beta-depleted transplantation in children. From the PCR reads, TCRdb called clonotypes with MiXCR, one entry per CDR3 protein. Among about 420,000 distinct CDR3 sequences listed, around 15% were seen once. Source: PBMCs, mostly from graft donor cells, taken 360 days after TCRalphabeta/CD19-depleted stem cell transplant. These receptors were obtained from a boy younger than two who had a stem cell transplant for Wiskott-Aldrich syndrome, so the T cells may come from the graft donor. The CDR3 runs from the conserved cysteine through the conserved F or W. A D gene is named only where the DNA matches it firmly. Part of the rows lack a size; the others show once, few, many or a class for expanded clones.

CDR3,DNA,size,V,J,D
CSASPRGWSSGGELFF,TGCAGTGCTAGCCCGAGAGGCTGGAGTTCTGGCGGGGAGCTGTTTTTT,.,TRBV20-1,TRBJ2-2,.
CSARRVGNQPQHF,TGCAGTGCACGCAGGGTGGGCAATCAGCCCCAGCATTTT,.,TRBV20-1,TRBJ1-5,.
CASRREVAGRSERFF,TGCGCCAGCAGAAGAGAGGTAGCGGGGCGAAGTGAGCGGTTCTTC,.,TRBV10-2,TRBJ2-1,TRBD2
CASSSTTGQRNIQYF,TGTGCCAGCAGTTCGACCACGGGACAGAGGAACATTCAGTACTTC,few,TRBV12-3/TRBV12-4,TRBJ2-4,TRBD1
CASSLVVRGPTGELFF,TGTGCCAGCAGCTTAGTCGTCAGGGGACCCACCGGGGAGCTGTTTTTT,.,TRBV5-5,TRBJ2-2,.
CSAHRAGEGDTQYF,TGCAGTGCTCACAGAGCGGGAGAGGGAGATACGCAGTATTTT,.,TRBV20-1,TRBJ2-3,TRBD2
CAGLYPGPHSYEQYF,TGTGCCGGATTATATCCGGGACCCCACTCCTACGAGCAGTACTTC,.,TRBV2,TRBJ2-7,.
CASRIPSTGTDTQYF,TGTGCCAGCAGGATACCCTCTACCGGTACTGATACGCAGTATTTT,.,TRBV6-2/TRBV6-3,TRBJ2-3,.
CASSRGGGELFF,TGCGCCAGCAGCCGAGGAGGCGGGGAGCTGTTTTTT,few,TRBV4-3,TRBJ2-2,.
CSARRTSGRQQFF,TGCAGTGCTAGACGGACTAGCGGGAGACAACAGTTCTTC,.,TRBV20-1,TRBJ2-1,TRBD2
CASSLGTFTDTQYF,TGTGCCAGCAGCTTAGGGACGTTCACAGATACGCAGTATTTT,.,TRBV7-9,TRBJ2-3,.
CASSLAAGYEQYF,TGTGCCAGCAGCTTAGCGGCGGGATACGAGCAGTACTTC,.,TRBV7-9,TRBJ2-7,.
CATSDRRGQTEAFF,TGTGCCACCAGTGATAGAAGGGGGCAGACTGAAGCTTTCTTT,.,TRBV24-1,TRBJ1-1,TRBD1
CASSLLPPGTGSEQYF,TGTGCCAGCAGTCTACTCCCTCCCGGGACAGGGAGCGAGCAGTACTTC,.,TRBV7-8,TRBJ2-7,TRBD1
CASWPGAQTLETQYF,TGTGCCAGCTGGCCAGGGGCTCAAACCCTAGAGACCCAGTACTTC,few,TRBV27,TRBJ2-5,.
CASSPGQGANEQFF,TGTGCCAGCAGTCCGGGACAGGGGGCGAATGAGCAGTTCTTC,.,TRBV12-3/TRBV12-4,TRBJ2-1,TRBD1
CASSLRAGVATDTQYF,TGTGCCAGCAGCTTACGGGCGGGGGTTGCCACAGATACGCAGTATTTT,few,TRBV7-2,TRBJ2-3,TRBD2
CSARSPRVVAGELFF,TGCAGTGCTAGAAGTCCCAGGGTGGTTGCCGGGGAGCTGTTTTTT,.,TRBV20-1,TRBJ2-2,.
CASSYRASADTQYF,TGTGCCAGCAGTTACCGGGCTAGCGCAGATACGCAGTATTTT,few,TRBV6-2/TRBV6-3,TRBJ2-3,.
CASSEIPWDRVGYEQYF,TGTGCCAGCAGTGAGATCCCCTGGGACAGGGTGGGATACGAGCAGTACTTC,.,TRBV2,TRBJ2-7,TRBD1
CATSRDPGGPGELFF,TGTGCCACCAGCAGAGATCCAGGGGGTCCCGGGGAGCTGTTTTTT,few,TRBV15,TRBJ2-2,TRBD1
CASRDRGSTDTQYF,TGCGCCAGCAGGGACAGGGGAAGCACAGATACGCAGTATTTT,.,TRBV10-2,TRBJ2-3,TRBD1
CASSLTPVRTDTQYF,TGTGCCAGCAGCTTAACCCCAGTCCGCACAGATACGCAGTATTTT,.,TRBV7-2,TRBJ2-3,.
CASSLGDRAIGIDEQFF,TGTGCCAGCAGCTTAGGAGACAGGGCTATCGGAATAGATGAGCAGTTCTTC,.,TRBV7-7,TRBJ2-1,TRBD1
CATSDLSKGGDTQYF,TGTGCCACCAGTGATTTGTCCAAAGGGGGGGATACGCAGTATTTT,.,TRBV24-1,TRBJ2-3,.
CASSDVAGANVLTF,TGTGCCAGCAGTGACGTGGCTGGGGCCAACGTCCTGACTTTC,.,TRBV25-1,TRBJ2-6,.
CASSQEATSTDTQYF,TGCGCCAGCAGCCAAGAAGCGACTAGCACAGATACGCAGTATTTT,.,TRBV4-3,TRBJ2-3,.
CATSRERVGTSDF,TGTGCCACCAGCAGAGAACGGGTCGGGACTAGCGACTTC,many,TRBV15,TRBJ2-7,TRBD2
CASSVVAGSYEQYF,TGTGCCAGCAGTGTCGTAGCGGGGTCCTACGAGCAGTACTTC,few,TRBV12-3/TRBV12-4,TRBJ2-7,TRBD2
CASSLHRTSGGYEQYF,TGTGCCAGCAGCTTGCACCGGACTAGCGGGGGATACGAGCAGTACTTC,.,TRBV7-2,TRBJ2-7,TRBD2
CSAKRGSGYTF,TGCAGTGCTAAAAGGGGTTCTGGCTACACCTTC,.,TRBV20-1,TRBJ1-2,.
CAIGKPGNTEAFF,TGTGCCATCGGAAAACCAGGGAACACTGAAGCTTTCTTT,.,TRBV10-3,TRBJ1-1,.